This T cell receptor beta chain emerged from a study of graft-versus-host responses after intestinal transplantation. The wider study: Following induction with anti-thymocyte globulin, all recipients were given tacrolimus and steroids for around three years.

The CDR3 totals 15 residues. Germline V gene sequence: CDR1 MDHEN, CDR2 SYDVKM. Sequencing used immunoSEQ multiplex PCR; TCRdb keeps in-frame clones, though not all of them. The table lists 30,000 to 45,000 clones, about 93% of them singletons. For this clone: The antigen is undetermined. The junction and the germline gene differ at one end; a read error may be behind it.

Material: unstimulated CD8+ T cells sorted from spleen or lymph node cells, obtained before transplant. This receptor was identified in a human donor who was the organ donor for an intestinal transplant. This chain uses TRBV28 with TRBJ2-4, with 7 bases identical to TRBD2. The DNA of the CDR3 is TGTGCCAGCAGTGGCCGGGCGGGAGCCAAAAGCATTCAGTACTTC. Amino acids: CASSGRAGAKSIQYF.